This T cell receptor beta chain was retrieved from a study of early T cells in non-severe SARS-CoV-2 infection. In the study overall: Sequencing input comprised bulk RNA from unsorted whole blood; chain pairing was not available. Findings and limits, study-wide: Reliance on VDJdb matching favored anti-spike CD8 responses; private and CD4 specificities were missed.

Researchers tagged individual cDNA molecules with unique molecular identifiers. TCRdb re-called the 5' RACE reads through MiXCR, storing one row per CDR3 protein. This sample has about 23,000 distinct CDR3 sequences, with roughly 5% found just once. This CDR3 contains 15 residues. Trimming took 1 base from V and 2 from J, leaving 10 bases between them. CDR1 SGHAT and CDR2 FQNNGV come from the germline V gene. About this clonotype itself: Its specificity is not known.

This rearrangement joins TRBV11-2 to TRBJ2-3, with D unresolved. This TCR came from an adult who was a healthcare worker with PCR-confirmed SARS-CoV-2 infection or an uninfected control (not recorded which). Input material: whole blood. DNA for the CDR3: TGTGCCAGCAGCTTAGTGGGTCTAAACACAGATACGCAGTATTTT. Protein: CASSLVGLNTDTQYF.